This TCR beta chain was retrieved from a study of T cell clones after liver transplantation. Across the whole study: Until 12-24 months post-transplant, subjects got standard immunosuppression and no induction.

Assay used: immunoSEQ multiplex PCR; TCRdb lists only in-frame clones, some missing. The table lists more than 95,000 clones, about nine tenths of them singletons. V shed 8 bases and J shed 6 bases, with 11 bases lying between them. The length of the CDR3 is 12 residues. In germline, CDR1 is SEHNR, CDR2 FQNEAQ (reference sequence). V is TRBV7-9 and J is TRBJ2-1; unclear D gene. This TCR was sampled from a human patient who received a liver transplant. Part of the T cells may come from the graft donor. The specimen comprised CD4+ T cells from blood, sampled 12 months after liver transplant. This CDR3 is CASQRVANEQFF. CDR3 coding DNA: TGTGCCAGCCAAAGAGTAGCCAATGAGCAGTTCTTC.